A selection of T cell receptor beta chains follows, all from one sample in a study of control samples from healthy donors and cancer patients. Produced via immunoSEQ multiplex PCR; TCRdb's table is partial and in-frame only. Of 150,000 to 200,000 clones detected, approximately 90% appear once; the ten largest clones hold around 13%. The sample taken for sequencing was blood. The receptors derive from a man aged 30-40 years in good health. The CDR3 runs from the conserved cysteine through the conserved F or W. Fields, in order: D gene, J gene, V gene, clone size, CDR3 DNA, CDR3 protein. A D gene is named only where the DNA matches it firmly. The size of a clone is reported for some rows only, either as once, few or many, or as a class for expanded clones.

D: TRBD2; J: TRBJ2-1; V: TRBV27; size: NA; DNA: TGTGCCAGCAGTCCCGAAGCGGGAGGCTACTACAATGAGCAGTTCTTC; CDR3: CASSPEAGGYYNEQFF
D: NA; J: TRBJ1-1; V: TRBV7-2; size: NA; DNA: TGTGCCAGCAGCAGCAGAGAGAGGGGTGAAGCTTTCTTT; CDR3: CASSSRERGEAFF
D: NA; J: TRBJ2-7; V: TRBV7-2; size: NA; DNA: TGTGCCAGCAGCTTAAAAGACAGGACGGAGCAGTACTTC; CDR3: CASSLKDRTEQYF
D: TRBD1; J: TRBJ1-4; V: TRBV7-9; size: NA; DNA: TGTGCCAGCAGCTCTGGACAGGTCCGGACTAATGAAAAACTGTTTTTT; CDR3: CASSSGQVRTNEKLFF
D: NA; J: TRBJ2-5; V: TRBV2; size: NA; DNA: TGTGCCAGCAGGGTCGGGCAACGGGAGACCCAGTACTTC; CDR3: CASRVGQRETQYF
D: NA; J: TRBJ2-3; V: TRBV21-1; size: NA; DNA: TGTGCCAGCAGCCCTACTATTACTATCACAGATACGCAGTATTTT; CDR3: CASSPTITITDTQYF
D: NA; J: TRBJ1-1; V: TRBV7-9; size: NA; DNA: TGTGCCAGCAGCTGGGGACTGTCGAACACTGAAGCTTTCTTT; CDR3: CASSWGLSNTEAFF
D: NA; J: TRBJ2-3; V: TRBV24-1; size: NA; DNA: TGTGCCACCAGTACAGGGTTTTCAGATACGCAGTATTTT; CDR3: CATSTGFSDTQYF
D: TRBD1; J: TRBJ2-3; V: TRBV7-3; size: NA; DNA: TGTGCCAGCAGCAGGACAGGGGGGTTAGATACGCAGTATTTT; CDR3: CASSRTGGLDTQYF
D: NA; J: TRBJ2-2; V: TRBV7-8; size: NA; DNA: TGTGCCAGCAGCCGAGACATGACCGGGGAGCTGTTTTTT; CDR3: CASSRDMTGELFF
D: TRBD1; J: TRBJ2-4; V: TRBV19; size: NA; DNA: TGTGCCAGTAATGAGATAGGACAGGGTAAAAACATTCAGTACTTC; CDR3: CASNEIGQGKNIQYF
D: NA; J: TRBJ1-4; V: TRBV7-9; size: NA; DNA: TGTGCCAGCAGCTTCTGGGGGCAGGCTAATGAAAAACTGTTTTTT; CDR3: CASSFWGQANEKLFF
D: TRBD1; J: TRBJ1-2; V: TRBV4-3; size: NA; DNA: TGCGCCAGCAGCCAAGGGGGACAGATTCAGGCACATGGCTACACCTTC; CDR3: CASSQGGQIQAHGYTF
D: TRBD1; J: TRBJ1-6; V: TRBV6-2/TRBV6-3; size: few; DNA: TGTGCCAGCAGTCCCCATGGACAGGGGAATTCACCCCTCCACTTT; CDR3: CASSPHGQGNSPLHF
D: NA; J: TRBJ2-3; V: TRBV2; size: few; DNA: TGTGCCAGCAGGGGCGGGGTCACAGATACGCAGTATTTT; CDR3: CASRGGVTDTQYF
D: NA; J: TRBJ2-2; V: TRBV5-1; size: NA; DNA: TGCGCCAGCAGCTCCCCGTTTCAGGGGAAAAACACCGGGGAGCTGTTTTTT; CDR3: CASSSPFQGKNTGELFF
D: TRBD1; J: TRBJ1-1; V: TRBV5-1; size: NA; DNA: TGCGCCAGCAGCTACACAGGGGTGACTGAAGCTTTCTTT; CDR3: CASSYTGVTEAFF
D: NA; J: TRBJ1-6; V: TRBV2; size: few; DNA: TGTGCCAGCAGTGCCCGGTCGAGCTCCTATAATTCACCCCTCCACTTT; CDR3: CASSARSSSYNSPLHF
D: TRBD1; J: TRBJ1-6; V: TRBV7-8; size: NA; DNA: TGTGCCAGCAGCCCCGTTGGGACAGGGACCTCACCCCTCCACTTT; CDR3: CASSPVGTGTSPLHF
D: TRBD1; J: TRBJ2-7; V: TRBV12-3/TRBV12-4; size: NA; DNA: TGTGCCAGCAGTCCGGGACAGGCATACGAGCAGTACTTC; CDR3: CASSPGQAYEQYF